These T cell receptor beta chains were read from a single sample in a study of beta chain features in type 1 diabetes. Assay used: immunoSEQ multiplex PCR; TCRdb lists only in-frame clones, some missing. The sample yields 860,000 or so clones, about 17% seen once. The specimen was naive CD4+ T cells from blood. These receptors were taken from a woman younger than 30 in good health. Both conserved end residues are part of each CDR3. The order of the fields is J gene, D gene, V gene, CDR3 protein. The D gene is left open where the match is weak.

TRBJ2-3,TRBD1,TRBV5-4,CASSLGGQSTDTQYF
TRBJ1-1,NA,TRBV6-5,CASSYQRNTEAFF
TRBJ2-1,TRBD2,TRBV14,CASSQRGNSYNEQFF
TRBJ2-1,TRBD1,TRBV5-1,CASSFQGQGNNEQFF
TRBJ2-2,TRBD2,TRBV5-1,CASSSSGRADTGELFF
TRBJ2-7,NA,TRBV21-1,CASSTGEPYEQYF
TRBJ2-1,NA,TRBV11-2,CASSLGLMSFNEQFF
TRBJ2-3,NA,TRBV7-8,CASSLPSVGFSDTQYF
TRBJ1-2,NA,TRBV7-2,CASSLGTGTANYGYTF
TRBJ2-7,NA,TRBV11-2,CASRREAGTYEQYF
TRBJ2-1,TRBD2,TRBV4-2,CASSQPSGSGRDEQFF
TRBJ1-1,NA,TRBV2,CASSLDRGAEAFF
TRBJ2-1,NA,TRBV11-2,CASSLVYSNEQFF
TRBJ1-2,NA,TRBV28,CASSLRPYGYTF
TRBJ2-1,NA,TRBV5-1,CASSLEDNEQFF
TRBJ1-5,TRBD1,TRBV28,CASSLGQANQPQHF
TRBJ2-5,NA,TRBV25-1,CASSGRSQETQYF
TRBJ1-1,NA,TRBV5-4,CASSLGGPDTEAFF
TRBJ1-2,TRBD1,TRBV6-1,CASSRTGANYGYTF
TRBJ2-7,NA,TRBV15,CATSPTGPRGQYF
TRBJ2-1,NA,TRBV7-2,CASSHEGVYNEQFF
TRBJ2-7,NA,TRBV10-3,CAISERGAAGHEQYF
TRBJ2-7,TRBD1,TRBV29-1,CSVGGQGAYEQYF
TRBJ2-1,NA,TRBV4-2,CASSQEYGSSYNEQFF
TRBJ2-7,NA,TRBV7-2,CASSPPGPSSYEQYF
TRBJ1-1,TRBD1,TRBV5-1,CASRETGGTRSAFF
TRBJ1-4,TRBD1,TRBV7-2,CASSVGQGREKLFF
TRBJ2-5,TRBD2,TRBV14,CASSQDHGLAGRETQYF
TRBJ1-1,NA,TRBV5-4,CASSFTVGWPEDTEAFF
TRBJ2-2,NA,TRBV19,CATRVRYGTTGELFF
TRBJ2-7,NA,TRBV4-3,CASSQEPGNEQYF
TRBJ2-7,NA,TRBV7-2,CASSPGSYEQYF
TRBJ2-7,TRBD2,TRBV10-3,CASGLAGGYEQYF
TRBJ2-2,NA,TRBV15,CATSRDHGLNTGELFF
TRBJ1-4,TRBD1,TRBV29-1,CSARQGAVEKLFF
TRBJ2-3,TRBD2,TRBV5-4,CASSLSGTSTDTQYF
TRBJ2-1,NA,TRBV7-9,CASSHPGVPSYNEQFF
TRBJ2-7,NA,TRBV20-1,CSARDFERQYF
TRBJ2-3,NA,TRBV2,CASIVQRGTDTQYF
TRBJ2-1,TRBD2,TRBV2,CASSGPASGTLYNEQFF
TRBJ2-5,NA,TRBV7-9,CASSLRGAQETQYF
TRBJ2-2,NA,TRBV13,CASSPLTETNTGELFF
TRBJ2-2,NA,TRBV4-2,CASSHVASNTGELFF
TRBJ2-1,NA,TRBV7-6,CASSLRDYNEQFF
TRBJ1-4,NA,TRBV9,CASSVGAQGYEKLFF
TRBJ2-7,NA,TRBV11-2,CASSAVGQSGTYEQYF
TRBJ1-1,NA,TRBV20-1,CSGVVQSRAFF